This TCR beta chain was identified in a study of blood T cell repertoires in COVID-19 (dated by TCRdb to about 2020). Regarding the study in general: Samples from collaborators originated in the United States, Italy and Spain and spanned both the acute and convalescent phases of COVID-19. Sample metadata almost always included a de-identified subject ID, COVID-19 status, age in years and sex. The material from the prospective study consisted of cDNA or gDNA derived from T cells, B-cell-depleted T cells, or PBMCs. Where available, HLA class I and class II types were obtained from metadata supplied by the sample provider rather than from assay-based typing. Deeply sampled blood TCRbeta repertoires from subjects exposed to, actively infected with, or recovered from COVID-19 were included in the dataset. Samples were obtained from the ongoing ImmuneRACE study (first 160 participants) and from 1,254 subjects provided by 6 global collaborators. The repertoires were made available in a free public database intended to serve as a resource for research on the immune response to SARS-CoV-2. On the study overall, not on this receptor specifically: How much clinical and demographic metadata was included differed by source and by participant, and the metadata was provided uncurated.

The CDR3, from cysteine to phenylalanine, totals 16 residues. Only the CDR3 DNA stays, 48 bases, in frame from base 1. Relative to germline, V is 0 bases shorter and J is 5 bases shorter, with 19 bases between their ends. The germline V gene (reference sequence) supplies CDR1 GTSNPN and CDR2 SVGIG. The immunoSEQ Assay, a bias-controlled multiplex PCR, was used to amplify TCRbeta CDR3 regions from genomic DNA. In the paper's pipeline: The number of nucleated cells in each sample was estimated by amplification of reference gene primers within the assay. To quantify the absolute abundance of each unique TCRbeta CDR3 rearrangement, sequence reads were collapsed and filtered. For each sample, productive Simpson clonality was calculated as the square root of Simpson's diversity index across productive rearrangements. This is the immuneACCESS table as TCRdb keeps it, with only in-frame sequences that have V and J called. A part of the clones is gone; compared with another copy, unresolved V genes explain less than half, and the rest is unexplained. The V and J calls and clone size come from that table; D and trimming were worked out from the DNA. The sample profile shows 240,000 or so clones; 82% of them were found once. 9.5% to 15% of the sample belongs to the ten largest clones.

With regard to this clone: Which antigen it targets is not known. Base qualities are not recorded, but no much larger clone differs from it by a single base.

Each collaborating institution followed its own protocols to collect whole blood in K2EDTA tubes. For TCRbeta analysis, collaborators shipped samples as frozen whole blood, isolated PBMCs, or DNA extracted from either of those sample types. The V gene is TRBV30 and the J gene is TRBJ1-2; the D gene is possibly TRBD1, with 5 bases matching. The specimen sequenced was peripheral blood. This receptor was obtained from a woman in her fifties or sixties with active or convalescent COVID-19. The sequence in DNA is TGTGCCTGGAGTGTCTATACGTCCCTTCAGGGATATGGCTACACCTTC. The encoded protein is CAWSVYTSLQGYGYTF.